Listed below are T cell receptor beta chains from one sample, sequenced in a study of shared clonotypes between healthy human individuals. Profiled with immunoSEQ multiplex PCR; TCRdb holds only in-frame clones, not every one. The sample has more than 400,000 clones; 95% to 97% are singletons. What was sequenced was naive CD4+ T cells sorted from blood. These receptors originate from a woman aged 25 to 39 in good health. The conserved cysteine and the conserved F or W are not part of the CDR3 here. The size entry is marked missing in some rows and otherwise reads once, few, many or a size class.

v_call clone_size cdr3_aa
TRBV6-5 NA ASVVTIGGYYGYT
TRBV5-1 NA ASSLESSPANNEQF
TRBV19 NA ASSATVAKNIQY
TRBV7-3 NA ASSLTPGIAGELF
TRBV19 once ASSIPGIYEQY
TRBV27 once ASSLPGSYEQY
TRBV14 NA ASSYGTDYGYT
TRBV28 NA ASRVGGGHYEQY
TRBV28 NA ASSSTGGGYTEAF
TRBV6-6 NA ASSYQGTRGEQY
TRBV9 NA ASSVSRATGEQY
TRBV28 NA ASSPSSGAYEQY
TRBV28 once ASSLGQDNEQF
TRBV10-3 NA AISLELVNYEQY
TRBV25-1 NA ASSTHQRRTDLEKLF
TRBV5-6 NA ASSLVQGEQY
TRBV5-1 NA ASSWTHGVGTEAF
TRBV27 NA ASSSGRGARPTQY
TRBV6-5 NA ASSATDEDTQY
TRBV10-1 NA ASSESHLSNTQY
TRBV6-5 NA ASSLSGTKQF
TRBV2 once ASSEQGGSYNEQF
TRBV21-1 NA ASSKSLQGQGLAKNIQY
TRBV6-5 NA ASRELAGTQETQY
TRBV28 NA ASSEGSHSPLH
TRBV28 NA ASRPMGSSTDTQY
TRBV5-1 NA ASSLAGDTEAF
TRBV4-1 NA ASSQGQYPPSKQY
TRBV19 once ASSRPEDRTDTQY
TRBV19 NA ASRRSGANVLT
TRBV7-8 NA ASSLGGQGNSYEQY
TRBV7-9 NA ASRPLTRRGGVNTEAF
TRBV30 NA AWSIGGTSGGYT
TRBV19 NA ASSIDPTSGRTGELF
TRBV5-1 NA ASSSEGDTQY
TRBV19 once ASSKYQGSNEKLF
TRBV19 NA ASRRGPVGDTQY
TRBV11-1 NA ASRFSLAGDTGELF
TRBV11-3 NA ASSQGGAYEQY
TRBV5-1 NA ASSDVTGNTDTQY
TRBV28 NA ASSLLSFRRAYNEQF
TRBV9 NA ASSVAMGEGNEKLF
TRBV5-6 NA ASSLVTKIPRAYGYT
TRBV5-1 NA ASSDQGGSLH
TRBV19 once ASSSTPASDPRSPLH
TRBV5-1 NA ASSSGQGDQPQH
TRBV28 once ASSSRTSGSHEQF
TRBV28 NA ASSSVPKAGNQPQH
TRBV18 NA ASSPNRQGWGETQY